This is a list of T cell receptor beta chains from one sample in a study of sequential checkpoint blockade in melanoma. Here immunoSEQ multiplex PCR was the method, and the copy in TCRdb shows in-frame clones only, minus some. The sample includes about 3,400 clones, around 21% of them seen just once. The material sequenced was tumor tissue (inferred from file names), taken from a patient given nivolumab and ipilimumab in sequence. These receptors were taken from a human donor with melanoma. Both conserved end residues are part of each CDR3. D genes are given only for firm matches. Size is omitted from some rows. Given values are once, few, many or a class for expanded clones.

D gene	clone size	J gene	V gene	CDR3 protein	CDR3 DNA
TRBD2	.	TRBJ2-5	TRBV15	CATSGTSGGVQETQYF	TGTGCCACCAGCGGGACTAGCGGGGGTGTCCAAGAGACCCAGTACTTC
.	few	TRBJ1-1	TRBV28	CASIPPGSTEAFF	TGTGCCAGCATCCCACCCGGTAGCACTGAAGCTTTCTTT
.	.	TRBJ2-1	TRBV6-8	CASSPLVGGIGLMIAQFF	TGTGCCAGCAGTCCCCTGGTAGGGGGCATAGGACTAATGATTGCGCAGTTCTTC
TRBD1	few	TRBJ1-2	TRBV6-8	CASSPGQAVSYTF	TGTGCCAGCAGTCCGGGACAGGCCGTTAGCTACACCTTC
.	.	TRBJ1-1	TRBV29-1	CSVGGRNTEAFF	TGCAGCGTTGGAGGACGAAACACTGAAGCTTTCTTT
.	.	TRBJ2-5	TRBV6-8	CASSDLQGGTQYF	TGTGCCAGCAGTGACCTCCAGGGAGGGACCCAGTACTTC
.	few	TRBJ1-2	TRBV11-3	CASSFVPSTGSRDGYTF	TGTGCCAGCAGCTTTGTTCCCTCTACAGGGTCTAGGGATGGCTACACCTTC
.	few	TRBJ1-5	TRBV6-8	CASSYSPPQPQHF	TGTGCCAGCAGTTACTCACCCCCTCAGCCCCAGCATTTT
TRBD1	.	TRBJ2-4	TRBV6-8	CASNRQGAGENIQYF	TGTGCCAGCAATCGACAGGGGGCCGGGGAAAACATTCAGTACTTC
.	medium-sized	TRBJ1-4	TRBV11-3	CASSFQDGSEKLFF	TGTGCCAGCAGCTTCCAGGACGGCTCCGAAAAACTGTTTTTT
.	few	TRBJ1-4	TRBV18	CASSPGVGPDMGKLFF	TGTGCCAGCTCTCCCGGGGTCGGGCCCGACATGGGAAAACTGTTTTTT
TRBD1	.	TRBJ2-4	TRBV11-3	CASSRDRGLGTSKNIQYF	TGTGCCAGCAGTCGGGACAGGGGGCTGGGGACGTCCAAAAACATTCAGTACTTC
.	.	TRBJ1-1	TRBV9	CASSVVSDTEAFF	TGTGCCAGCAGCGTAGTATCAGACACTGAAGCTTTCTTT
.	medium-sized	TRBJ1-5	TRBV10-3	CAISEEGGGNQPQHF	TGTGCCATCAGTGAGGAGGGAGGCGGCAATCAGCCCCAGCATTTT
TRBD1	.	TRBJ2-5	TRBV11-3	CASSLGQGRQETQYF	TGTGCCAGCAGCTTAGGACAGGGGAGGCAAGAGACCCAGTACTTC
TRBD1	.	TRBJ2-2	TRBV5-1	CASRTGQGNTGELFF	TGCGCCAGCAGGACCGGACAGGGAAACACCGGGGAGCTGTTTTTT
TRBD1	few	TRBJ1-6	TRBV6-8	CASSGGRGQSYNSPLHF	TGTGCCAGCAGTGGGGGCAGGGGACAGTCCTATAATTCACCCCTCCACTTT
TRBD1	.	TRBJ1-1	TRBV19	CASRQGARTEAFF	TGTGCCAGTAGGCAGGGGGCGCGCACTGAAGCTTTCTTT
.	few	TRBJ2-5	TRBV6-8	CASRETGSPKETQYF	TGTGCCAGCAGAGAAACGGGCAGCCCCAAGGAAACCCAGTACTTC
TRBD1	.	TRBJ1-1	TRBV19	CASKAGGTEAFF	TGTGCCAGTAAGGCAGGGGGAACTGAAGCTTTCTTT
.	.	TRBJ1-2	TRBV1	CASSPQGSVLGYTF	TGCGCCAGCAGCCCCCAGGGGAGCGTTCTTGGCTACACCTTC
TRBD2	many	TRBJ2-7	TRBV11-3	CASSPYGRAGGYEQYF	TGTGCCAGCAGCCCTTACGGGCGAGCGGGGGGTTACGAGCAGTACTTC
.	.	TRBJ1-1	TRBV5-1	CASSPSYSNTEAFF	TGCGCCAGCAGCCCCTCCTATTCGAACACTGAAGCTTTCTTT
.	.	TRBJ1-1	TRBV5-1	CASSSGGEDTEAFF	TGCGCCAGCAGCTCCGGGGGAGAGGACACTGAAGCTTTCTTT